This TCR beta chain appears in the sequencing data of a study of shared T cell receptors in the human thymus. Looked up from germline, CDR1 is SGHDN and CDR2 is FVKESK. V gave up 5 bases and J gave up 5 bases; unmatched junction bases: 11. CDR3 length equals 18 residues. This table comes from immunoSEQ multiplex PCR, and its TCRdb copy is limited to in-frame clones, with some not included. The sample shows over 65,000 clones, roughly 95% of them seen only once. The sample was thymocytes. This clonotype originated in a human donor. This chain links TRBV14 with TRBJ2-2, with 13 bases that match TRBD2. The CDR3 DNA reads as TGTGCCAGCAGCACACGCGGACTAGCGGGGGAAAGGACCGGGGAGCTGTTTTTT. The encoded protein is CASSTRGLAGERTGELFF.